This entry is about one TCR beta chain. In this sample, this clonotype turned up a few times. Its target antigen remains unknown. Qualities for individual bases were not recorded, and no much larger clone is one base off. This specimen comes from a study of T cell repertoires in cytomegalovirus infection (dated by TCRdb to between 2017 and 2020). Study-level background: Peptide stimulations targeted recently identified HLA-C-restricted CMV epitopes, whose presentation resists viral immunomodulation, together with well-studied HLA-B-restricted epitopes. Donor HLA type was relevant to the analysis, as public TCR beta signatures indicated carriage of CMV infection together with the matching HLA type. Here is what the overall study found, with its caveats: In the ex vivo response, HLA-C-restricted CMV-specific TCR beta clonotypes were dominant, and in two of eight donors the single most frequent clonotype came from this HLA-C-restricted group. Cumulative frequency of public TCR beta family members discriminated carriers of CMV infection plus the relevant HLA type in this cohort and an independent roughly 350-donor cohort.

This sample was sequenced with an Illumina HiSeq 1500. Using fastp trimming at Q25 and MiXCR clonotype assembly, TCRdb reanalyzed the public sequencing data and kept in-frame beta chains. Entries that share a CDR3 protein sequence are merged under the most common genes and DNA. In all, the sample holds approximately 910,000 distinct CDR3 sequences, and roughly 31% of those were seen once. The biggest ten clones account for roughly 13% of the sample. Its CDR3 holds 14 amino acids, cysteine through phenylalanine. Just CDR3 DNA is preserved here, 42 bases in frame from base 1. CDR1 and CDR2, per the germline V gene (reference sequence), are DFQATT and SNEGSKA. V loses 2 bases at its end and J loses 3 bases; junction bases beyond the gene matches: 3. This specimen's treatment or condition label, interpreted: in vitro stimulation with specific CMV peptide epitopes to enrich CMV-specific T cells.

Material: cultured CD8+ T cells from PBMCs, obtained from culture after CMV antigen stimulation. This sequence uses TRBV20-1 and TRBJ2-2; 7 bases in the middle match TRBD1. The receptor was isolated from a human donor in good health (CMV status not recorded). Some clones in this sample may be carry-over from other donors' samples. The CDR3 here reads CSARWQGDTGELFF. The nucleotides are TGCAGTGCTAGATGGCAGGGGGACACCGGGGAGCTGTTTTTT.